This passage covers 7 T cell receptor beta chains from one sample sequenced in a study of T-cell reconstitution after alpha-beta-depleted transplantation in children. Preparation of the TCRbeta library was carried out with unique molecular identifiers. A single record per CDR3 protein comes from TCRdb applying MiXCR to the PCR reads. Of about 360,000 distinct CDR3 sequences listed, roughly 14% are singletons. The source material was PBMCs, sampled from the stem cell graft. All receptors derive from a human donor who donated a stem cell graft to a child with Fanconi anemia.

This clonotype came up many times. J is TRBJ1-2 and V is TRBV4-3; 7 positions match TRBD1. V lost 4 bases and J lost 4; bases outside the gene matches: 9. This CDR3 is 15 amino acids long. Germline assignment: CDR1 LGHNA and CDR2 YSLEER. CDR3: CASSPQSTGPYGYTF. The CDR3 bases are TGCGCCAGCAGCCCCCAATCGACAGGGCCCTATGGCTACACCTTC.

This clonotype came up many times. The chain couples TRBV5-5 to TRBJ2-3; unclear D gene. The germline CDR1 and CDR2 sequences are SGHKS and YYEKEE (reference sequence). The CDR3 runs 12 residues. V lost 1 base to trimming and J lost 7 bases, with 7 bases between them. The CDR3 region is CASSLYSNTQYF. For the CDR3, the DNA is TGTGCCAGCAGCTTGTATTCAAATACGCAGTATTTT.

The rearrangement links TRBV10-3 to TRBJ1-6, with D perhaps TRBD1 (5 bases). CDR3 length: 15 residues. Germline V lookup: CDR1 ENHRY, CDR2 SYGVKD. V was clipped by 4 bases and J by 8 bases, with 15 bases between them. The CDR3 spells CAISVNRDRDSPLHF. Written as DNA, the CDR3 is TGTGCCATCAGTGTTAACCGGGACCGAGATTCACCCCTCCACTTT.

This clonotype has a handful of counts. The chain combines TRBV3-1 with TRBJ2-5, with TRBD2 matching 7 bases. Germline trimming cut 4 bases from V and 5 bases from J; bases unmatched to any gene: 7. This CDR3 has 14 residues. Per germline, CDR1 LGHDT and CDR2 YNNKEL (reference sequence). CDR3 protein: CASSPTQRGETQYF. Here the CDR3 DNA reads TGTGCCAGCAGCCCCACCCAGCGGGGCGAGACCCAGTACTTC.

In this sample, this clonotype turned up many times. The genes are TRBV6-2 or TRBV6-3 and TRBJ1-5; tentative D call: TRBD1 (5 bases). The germline V gene encodes CDR1 MNHEY and CDR2 SVGEGT. The germline V and J ends were trimmed by 4 bases and 9 bases, with 10 bases remaining between them. The CDR3 is 12 residues long. The DNA of the CDR3 is TGTGCCAGCAGTTCCGGGGGAGGGCCCCAGCATTTT. It specifies CASSSGGGPQHF.

This clonotype was observed a handful of times. This chain uses TRBV9 with TRBJ1-2; D perhaps matches TRBD1 (6 bases). The CDR3 spans 16 residues. With 4 bases removed from V and 8 bases from J, the gap between germline ends came to 24 bases. Per the germline V gene, CDR1 is SGDLS and CDR2 is YYNGEE. Written as DNA, the CDR3 is TGTGCCAGCAGCTTAAGAGCCGGGACAACCCTGGGAGGCTACACCTTC. It translates to CASSLRAGTTLGGYTF. The entire variable domain, with the rest obtained from reference TRBV9 and TRBJ1-2, is as follows: DSGVTQTPKHLITATGQRVTLRCSPRSGDLSVYWYQQSLDQGLQFLIQYYNGEERAKGNILERFSAQQFPDLHSELNLSSLELGDSALYFCASSLRAGTTLGGYTFGSGTRLTVV.

The chain combines TRBV9 with TRBJ2-5; D gene unclear. The V gene lost 0 bases and the J gene lost 6 bases, with 9 bases spanning the gap. Germline V lookup: CDR1 SGDLS, CDR2 YYNGEE. The CDR3 consists of 13 residues. Written as DNA, the CDR3 is TGTGCCAGCAGCGTAGGAGGTTTAAAGACCCAGTACTTC. As protein: CASSVGGLKTQYF.